The present entry profiles one TCR beta chain with its context. Its antigen is currently unknown. Measured with immunoSEQ multiplex PCR; TCRdb has only the in-frame clones, and not every one. The sample lists some 120,000 clones, around 90% occurring once. This record belongs to a study of graft-versus-host responses after intestinal transplantation. The overall study: Following induction with anti-thymocyte globulin, all recipients were given tacrolimus and steroids for around three years.

Findings of the study overall: Peak levels of circulating GvH clones tracked with early post-transplant HvG declines. Ileal or blood samples showed some GvH clones first, and such clones were also found in recipient marrow.

Germline-derived CDR1 and CDR2 are DFQATT and SNEGSKA (reference sequence). The CDR3 is made up of 11 amino acids. Between the trimmed V and J ends, which lost 3 bases and 6 bases, there was a span of 9 bases. This TCR came from a human donor who was the organ donor for an intestinal transplant. Specimen: unstimulated CD4+ T cells sorted from spleen or lymph node cells, collected before transplant. The rearrangement uses TRBV20-1 and TRBJ2-7, with D unresolved. In nucleotides, the CDR3 is TGCAGTGCTAGCCAAAATCTCGAGCAGTACTTC. Translating it yields CSASQNLEQYF.